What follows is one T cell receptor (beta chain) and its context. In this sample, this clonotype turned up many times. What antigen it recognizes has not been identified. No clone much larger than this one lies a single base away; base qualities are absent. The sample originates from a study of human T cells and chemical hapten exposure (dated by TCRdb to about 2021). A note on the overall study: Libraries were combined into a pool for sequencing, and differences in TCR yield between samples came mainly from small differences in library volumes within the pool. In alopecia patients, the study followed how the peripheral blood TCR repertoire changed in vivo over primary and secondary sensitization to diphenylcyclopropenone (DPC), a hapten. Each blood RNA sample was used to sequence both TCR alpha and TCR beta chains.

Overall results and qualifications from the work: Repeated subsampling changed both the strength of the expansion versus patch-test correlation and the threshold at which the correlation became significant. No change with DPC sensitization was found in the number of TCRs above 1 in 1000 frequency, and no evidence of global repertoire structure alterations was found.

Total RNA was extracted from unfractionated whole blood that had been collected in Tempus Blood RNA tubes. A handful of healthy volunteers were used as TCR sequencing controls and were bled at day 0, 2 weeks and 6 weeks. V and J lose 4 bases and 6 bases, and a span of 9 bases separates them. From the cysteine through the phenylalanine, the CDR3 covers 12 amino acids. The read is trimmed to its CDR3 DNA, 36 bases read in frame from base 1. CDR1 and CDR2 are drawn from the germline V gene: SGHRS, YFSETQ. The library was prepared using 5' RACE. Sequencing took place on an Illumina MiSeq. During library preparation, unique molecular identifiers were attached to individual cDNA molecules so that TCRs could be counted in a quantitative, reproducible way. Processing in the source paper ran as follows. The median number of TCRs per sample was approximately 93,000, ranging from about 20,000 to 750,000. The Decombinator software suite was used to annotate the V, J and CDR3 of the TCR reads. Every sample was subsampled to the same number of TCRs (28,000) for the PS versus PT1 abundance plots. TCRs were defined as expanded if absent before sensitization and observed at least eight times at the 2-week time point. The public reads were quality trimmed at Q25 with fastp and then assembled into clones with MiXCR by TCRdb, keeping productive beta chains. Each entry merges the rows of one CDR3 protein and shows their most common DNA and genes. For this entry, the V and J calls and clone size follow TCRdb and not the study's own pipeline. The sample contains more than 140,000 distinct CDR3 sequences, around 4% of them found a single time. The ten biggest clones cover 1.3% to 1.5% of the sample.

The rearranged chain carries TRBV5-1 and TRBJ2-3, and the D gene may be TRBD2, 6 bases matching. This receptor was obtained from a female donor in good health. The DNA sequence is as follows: TGCGCCAGCAGCCCGGCGGGGGATACGCAGTATTTT. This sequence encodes CASSPAGDTQYF. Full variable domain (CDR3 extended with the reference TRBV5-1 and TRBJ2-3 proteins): KAGVTQTPRYLIKTRGQQVTLSCSPISGHRSVSWYQQTPGQGLQFLFEYFSETQRNKGNFPGRFSGRQFSNSRSEMNVSTLELGDSALYLCASSPAGDTQYFGPGTRLTVL.